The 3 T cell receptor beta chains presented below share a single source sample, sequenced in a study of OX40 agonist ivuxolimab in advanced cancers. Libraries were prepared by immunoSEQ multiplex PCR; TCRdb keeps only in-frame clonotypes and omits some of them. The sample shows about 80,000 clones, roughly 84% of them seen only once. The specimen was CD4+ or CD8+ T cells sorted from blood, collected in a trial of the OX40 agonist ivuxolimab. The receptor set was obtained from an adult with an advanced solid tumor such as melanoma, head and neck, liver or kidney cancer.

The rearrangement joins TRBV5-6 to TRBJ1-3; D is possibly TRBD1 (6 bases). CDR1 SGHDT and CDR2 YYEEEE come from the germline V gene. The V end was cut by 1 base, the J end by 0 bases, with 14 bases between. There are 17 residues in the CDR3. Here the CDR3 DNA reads TGTGCCAGCAGCTTGTACAGGGAGGGGAACTCTGGAAACACCATATATTTT. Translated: CASSLYREGNSGNTIYF.

The CDR3 sequence: CASREESSYNSPLHF. For the CDR3, the DNA is TGTGCCAGCAGGGAGGAGAGCTCCTATAATTCACCCCTCCACTTT. This rearrangement joins TRBV2 to TRBJ1-6; D unclear. CDR3 length: 15 amino acids. V lost 6 bases, J lost 0 bases, and 9 bases lay in between. The germline V gene encodes CDR1 SNHLY and CDR2 FYNNEI.

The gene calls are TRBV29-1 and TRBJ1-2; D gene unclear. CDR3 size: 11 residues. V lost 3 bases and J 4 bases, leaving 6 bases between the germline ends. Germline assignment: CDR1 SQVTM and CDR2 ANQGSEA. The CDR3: CSVDGTYGYTF. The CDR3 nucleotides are TGCAGCGTTGACGGTACCTATGGCTACACCTTC.